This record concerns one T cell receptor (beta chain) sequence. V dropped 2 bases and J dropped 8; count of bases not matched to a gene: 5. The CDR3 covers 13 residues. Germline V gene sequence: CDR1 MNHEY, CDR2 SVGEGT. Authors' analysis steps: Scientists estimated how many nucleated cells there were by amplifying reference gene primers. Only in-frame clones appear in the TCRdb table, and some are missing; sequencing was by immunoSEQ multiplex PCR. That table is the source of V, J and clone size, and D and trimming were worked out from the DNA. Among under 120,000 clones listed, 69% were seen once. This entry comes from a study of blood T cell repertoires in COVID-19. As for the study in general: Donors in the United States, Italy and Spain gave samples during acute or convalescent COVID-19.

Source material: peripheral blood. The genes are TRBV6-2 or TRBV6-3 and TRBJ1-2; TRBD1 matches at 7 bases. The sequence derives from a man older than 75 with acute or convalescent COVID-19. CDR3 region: CASSYDRAMGYTF. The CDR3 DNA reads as TGTGCCAGCAGTTACGACAGGGCAATGGGCTACACCTTC.